These 31 T cell receptor beta chains were sequenced from one sample in a study of cytomegalovirus exposure and HLA in healthy donors. The PCR was carried out with 60 Vbeta primers and 13 Jbeta primers. Some clones are missing from TCRdb's copy, which holds only in-frame ones; the method was immunoSEQ multiplex PCR. Of 130,000 to 150,000 clones in the sample, 60% to 80% were seen once. Input material: PBMCs. Source of these receptors: a woman aged 45-60 years in good health and CMV-seronegative.

Worth noting for this clone: At one of its ends the junction is not consistent with the germline gene, which may arise from a read error. The genes are TRBV19 and TRBJ2-5; 8 bases map to TRBD2. Germline V gene lookup returns CDR1 LNHDA and CDR2 SQIVND (reference sequence). The CDR3 has 13 residues. The chain's CDR3 is CASSESAGGSQHF. DNA of the CDR3: TGTGCCAGTAGTGAAAGCGCGGGGGGCTCCCAGCACTTC.

The chain couples TRBV5-4 to TRBJ1-2; 10 nucleotides line up with TRBD1. Germline CDR1 reads SGHNT; CDR2 reads YYREEE (reference sequence). The CDR3 runs 15 residues. The V and J ends lost 0 bases and 8 bases, in that order; junction bases with no gene match: 7. CDR3 coding DNA: TGTGCCAGCAGCTTGGTGGGGGACAGGGGTGGAGGCTACACCTTC. This codes for CASSLVGDRGGGYTF.

This clone was seen a single time. The chain couples TRBV27 to TRBJ2-2, with D possibly TRBD1 on 6 matching bases. CDR1 is MNHEY, CDR2 SMNVEV, per germline (reference sequence). Trimming left V 0 bases short and J 9 bases short, with 8 bases between. The CDR3 length is 13 residues. The CDR3 DNA reads as TGTGCCAGCAGTTTATCGAGGGACAGGGAGCTGTTTTTT. It translates to CASSLSRDRELFF.

CDR3 loop: CAITTRLAGDTDTQYF. The CDR3, as DNA: TGTGCCATCACCACCCGACTAGCGGGTGACACAGATACGCAGTATTTT. The V gene is TRBV10-3, the J gene TRBJ2-3; 10 nucleotides line up with TRBD2. Germline assignment: CDR1 ENHRY and CDR2 SYGVKD. The CDR3 loop spans 16 amino acids. V lost 7 bases to trimming and J lost 2 bases; unmatched junction nucleotides: 9.

This clone was seen only once. This chain connects TRBV7-9 to TRBJ2-7; 7 bases fit TRBD1. Germline V CDR1 and CDR2: SEHNR, FQNEAQ (reference sequence). CDR3 length equals 13 residues. The V gene end was trimmed by 3 bases and the J gene end by 2 bases; junction bases not matched to a gene: 1. Here the CDR3 reads CASSFTGAYEQYF. The CDR3 DNA sequence: TGTGCCAGCAGCTTTACAGGGGCCTACGAGCAGTACTTC.

This clone was counted between two and nine times. V usage is TRBV2 and J usage is TRBJ1-2; D is uncertain. The V end was cut by 8 bases, the J end by 4 bases, with 11 bases between. Germline lookup yields CDR1 SNHLY and CDR2 FYNNEI. This CDR3 is built from 12 residues. The CDR3 sequence: CASGTTSYGYTF. For the CDR3, the DNA is TGTGCCAGCGGCACCACGTCCTATGGCTACACCTTC.

The chain links TRBV5-5 to TRBJ1-2; TRBD1 aligns across 7 bases. The CDR3 consists of 16 residues. The germline V gene encodes CDR1 SGHKS and CDR2 YYEKEE (reference sequence). V lost 1 base, J lost 4 bases, and 10 bases stayed unmatched. The CDR3, as DNA: TGTGCCAGCAGCTTGAATGGACAGGTCGTCTTCTATGGCTACACCTTC. It yields the protein CASSLNGQVVFYGYTF.

Note on this clone: The sample carries other DNA sequences with the same CDR3. The CDR3 protein is CASSHARGTVERIYGYTF. The CDR3 bases are TGTGCCAGCAGCCACGCCAGGGGGACCGTAGAGAGAATCTATGGCTACACCTTC. The chain has TRBV7-2 and TRBJ1-2; 7 bases are a match to TRBD1. V gave up 5 bases and J gave up 4 bases; unmatched junction bases: 19. Germline CDR1 is SGHTA and CDR2 is FQGNSA. The CDR3 sequence is 18 residues long. The entire variable domain, with the rest obtained from reference TRBV7-2 and TRBJ1-2, is as follows: GAGVSQSPSNKVTEKGKDVELRCDPISGHTALYWYRQSLGQGLEFLIYFQGNSAPDKSGLPSDRFSAERTGGSVSTLTIQRTQQEDSAVYLCASSHARGTVERIYGYTFGSGTRLTVV.

The rearrangement links TRBV2 to TRBJ2-3; 7 nucleotides line up with TRBD1. The V gene's germline CDR1 is SNHLY and CDR2 FYNNEI. The CDR3 runs 17 residues. V lost 4 bases, J lost 0 bases, and 10 bases stayed unmatched. The CDR3 here is CASSGQGRRPSTDTQYF. For the CDR3, the DNA is TGTGCCAGCAGTGGACAGGGTAGGCGTCCTAGCACAGATACGCAGTATTTT. The whole variable domain, remainder taken from reference TRBV2 and TRBJ2-3, is EPEVTQTPSHQVTQMGQEVILRCVPISNHLYFYWYRQILGQKVEFLVSFYNNEISEKSEIFDDQFSVERPDGSNFTLKIRSTKLEDSAMYFCASSGQGRRPSTDTQYFGPGTRLTVL.

This clone was seen more than once but under ten times. The CDR3: CASSVQQGAGEKLFF. In DNA form, the CDR3 reads TGTGCCAGCAGCGTACAACAGGGGGCGGGTGAAAAACTGTTTTTT. The chain has TRBV11-2 and TRBJ1-4; TRBD1 matches at 9 bases. After removal of 5 bases from V and 7 bases from J, the junction contained 8 bases not matched to a gene. Germline loops: CDR1 SGHAT, CDR2 FQNNGV. The CDR3 runs 15 residues.

This clone has just a few counts. V and J are TRBV10-1 and TRBJ1-2, with D uncertain. This CDR3 has 14 amino acids. Trimming stripped 7 bases from V and 0 bases from J, with 12 bases between. CDR1 is WNHNN and CDR2 is SYGVQD in the germline V gene (reference sequence). The CDR3 nucleotides are TGCGCCAGCAATACCCAGGTTGCTAACTATGGCTACACCTTC. Its protein is CASNTQVANYGYTF.

The chain combines TRBV10-3 with TRBJ1-2, with 8 bases matching TRBD1. The CDR3 has 16 residues. CDR1 is ENHRY, CDR2 SYGVKD, per germline. The V and J ends lost 3 bases and 5 bases, in that order; junction bases with no gene match: 11. CDR3 DNA sequence: TGTGCCATCAGTGACCCTGACAGGGGACGTTCGTATGGCTACACCTTC. It yields the protein CAISDPDRGRSYGYTF.

This rearrangement joins TRBV14 to TRBJ1-1; 7 bases are a match to TRBD1. Germline V lookup: CDR1 SGHDN, CDR2 FVKESK. The CDR3 is 14 amino acids. Unmatched junction bases numbered 6, after V lost 3 bases and J lost 5 bases. The CDR3: CASSQWTGETEAFF. CDR3 sequence (DNA): TGTGCCAGCAGCCAGTGGACAGGTGAAACTGAAGCTTTCTTT.

The genes are TRBV11-3 and TRBJ2-3; 9 nucleotides line up with TRBD1. Germline V gene data show CDR1 as SGHNT and CDR2 as YENEEA. Trimming at V came to 5 bases and at J to 4 bases, leaving 4 bases not matched to a gene. CDR3 size: 14 residues. The CDR3 sequence: CASSPGTGPDTQYF. The CDR3 DNA reads as TGTGCCAGCAGCCCCGGGACAGGGCCAGATACGCAGTATTTT.

The chain links TRBV4-1 to TRBJ1-1, with D hard to call. Trimming stripped 1 base from V and 8 bases from J, with 8 bases between. CDR1 is MGHRA, CDR2 YSYEKL, per germline. CDR3 size: 12 residues. Written as DNA, the CDR3 is TGCGCCAGCAGCCAAGGGGGAGGCGAAGCTTTCTTT. This gives the protein CASSQGGGEAFF.

This sequence joins TRBV7-2 and TRBJ2-6; D is undetermined. Per the germline V gene, CDR1 is SGHTA and CDR2 is FQGNSA. The V end was cut by 8 bases, the J end by 0 bases, with 5 bases between. CDR3 length: 13 residues. In DNA, the CDR3 is TGTGCCAGCCAGAACTCTGGGGCCAACGTCCTGACTTTC. Protein sequence: CASQNSGANVLTF.

The J gene is TRBJ2-5, the V gene TRBV7-2; the match to TRBD2 covers 14 bases. The CDR3 covers 17 residues. Germline loops: CDR1 SGHTA, CDR2 FQGNSA. V trimming: 5 bases; J trimming: 2 bases; junction bases outside the gene matches: 7. The DNA for the CDR3 is TGTGCCAGCAGCCCGACTAGCGGGGGGGCCGGGCAAGAGACCCAGTACTTC. Residues: CASSPTSGGAGQETQYF. The entire variable domain, with the rest obtained from reference TRBV7-2 and TRBJ2-5, is as follows: GAGVSQSPSNKVTEKGKDVELRCDPISGHTALYWYRQSLGQGLEFLIYFQGNSAPDKSGLPSDRFSAERTGGSVSTLTIQRTQQEDSAVYLCASSPTSGGAGQETQYFGPGTRLLVL.

This sequence joins TRBV19 and TRBJ1-6, with 8 bases that match TRBD1. Germline CDR1 and CDR2: LNHDA and SQIVND (reference sequence). V was pared by 3 bases and J by 8 bases, with 6 bases of the junction left unmatched. The CDR3 runs to 15 residues. CDR3 sequence reads: CASSIGTGVYSPLHF. CDR3 DNA sequence: TGTGCCAGTAGTATTGGGACAGGAGTCTATTCACCCCTCCACTTT.

The rearrangement uses TRBV11-2 and TRBJ2-7, with TRBD1 as a possible D gene (5 bases). This CDR3 region has 14 residues. CDR1 is SGHAT, CDR2 FQNNGV, per germline. Deletions cut 5 bases from V and 2 bases from J, with 13 bases between. CDR3 amino acids: CASSQKQGAYEQYF. In DNA form, the CDR3 reads TGTGCCAGCAGCCAAAAACAAGGGGCCTACGAGCAGTACTTC.

The chain joins TRBV29-1 to TRBJ1-2; the D gene is possibly TRBD1 (5 bases). The CDR3 has 11 amino acids. Germline CDR1 is SQVTM and CDR2 is ANQGSEA. The V gene lost 6 bases and the J gene lost 7 bases, with 12 bases spanning the gap. CDR3 region: CSVSGGCGYTF. For the CDR3, the DNA is TGCAGCGTGTCGGGGGGTTGTGGCTACACCTTC. Looking up the rest from reference TRBV29-1 and TRBJ1-2 gives the full variable domain: SAVISQKPSRDICQRGTSLTIQCQVDSQVTMMFWYRQQPGQSLTLIATANQGSEATYESGFVIDKFPISRPNLTFSTLTVSNMSPEDSSIYLCSVSGGCGYTFGSGTRLTVV.

V usage is TRBV6-5 and J usage is TRBJ2-7; TRBD2 might be the D (5 bases). V dropped 2 bases and J dropped 4 bases, with 15 bases sitting between them. This CDR3 is built from 15 residues. Germline V gives CDR1 MNHEY, CDR2 SVGAGI. CDR3: CASSYRGLEAYEQYF. The CDR3, as DNA: TGTGCCAGCAGTTACCGCGGGTTGGAGGCGTACGAGCAGTACTTC.

The rearrangement uses TRBV28 and TRBJ2-3; no definite D call. The V gene lost 8 bases and the J gene lost 8 bases, with 14 bases spanning the gap. The CDR3 spans 12 residues. Germline V gene data show CDR1 as MDHEN and CDR2 as SYDVKM. DNA of the CDR3: TGTGCCAGCGAGGCAGCTGGTTTTACGCAGTATTTT. This encodes CASEAAGFTQYF.

This clone has just one count. This chain uses TRBV10-2 with TRBJ2-5, with 7 bases that match TRBD1. The CDR3 is made up of 14 amino acids. Germline CDR1 WSHSY, CDR2 SAAADI. Trimming at V came to 4 bases and at J to 1 base, leaving 3 bases not matched to a gene. The chain's CDR3 is CASSGTGAQETQYF. The CDR3, as DNA: TGCGCCAGCAGTGGGACAGGCGCCCAAGAGACCCAGTACTTC.

The chain combines TRBV30 with TRBJ1-3; D gene ambiguous. Germline V gene sequence: CDR1 GTSNPN, CDR2 SVGIG (reference sequence). V was pared by 0 bases and J by 4 bases, with 16 bases between. The CDR3 contains 16 residues. The CDR3 region is CAWSVLGGFGGNTIYF. The CDR3 DNA reads TGTGCCTGGAGTGTACTTGGAGGGTTCGGAGGAAACACCATATATTTT.

V gene TRBV7-2 combines with J gene TRBJ1-1, with unresolved D. The CDR3 is 15 amino acids. Germline V gives CDR1 SGHTA, CDR2 FQGNSA. The V end was cut by 1 base, the J end by 1 base, with 10 bases between. The CDR3 sequence is CASSLEGAGNTEAFF. CDR3 bases: TGTGCCAGCAGCTTAGAGGGTGCGGGGAACACTGAAGCTTTCTTT. The full variable domain, rest sourced from reference TRBV7-2 and TRBJ1-1, is GAGVSQSPSNKVTEKGKDVELRCDPISGHTALYWYRQSLGQGLEFLIYFQGNSAPDKSGLPSDRFSAERTGGSVSTLTIQRTQQEDSAVYLCASSLEGAGNTEAFFGQGTRLTVV.

Only a few counts were recorded for this clone. The chain employs TRBV12-5 and TRBJ2-7, with D possibly matching TRBD2 (5 bases). The V gene lost 7 bases and the J gene lost 2 bases, with 9 bases spanning the gap. Germline CDR1 is LGHNT and CDR2 is FRNRAP. The CDR3 runs to 12 residues. The chain's CDR3 is CASAGVAYEQYF. CDR3 nucleotide sequence: TGTGCTAGTGCCGGGGTAGCCTACGAGCAGTACTTC.

This sequence joins TRBV5-1 and TRBJ1-2; D might be TRBD1 (6 bases). V lost 4 bases and J 2 bases, leaving 12 bases between the germline ends. CDR1 and CDR2 (germline): SGHRS, YFSETQ. This CDR3 spans 14 amino acids. Here the CDR3 reads CASSQSGQNYGYTF. The CDR3 DNA sequence: TGCGCCAGCAGCCAATCGGGACAAAACTATGGCTACACCTTC.

This chain joins TRBV27 and TRBJ1-6, with 8 bases that match TRBD1. V dropped 5 bases and J dropped 5; count of bases not matched to a gene: 11. The CDR3 is 17 amino acids. Germline CDR1 is MNHEY and CDR2 is SMNVEV (reference sequence). The CDR3 DNA sequence: TGTGCCAGCAGTCGGTCCCGGGACAGGTCAAATAATTCACCCCTCCACTTT. Its translation: CASSRSRDRSNNSPLHF.

J is TRBJ1-5 and V is TRBV30; D is uncertain. V gave up 0 bases and J gave up 4 bases, with 7 bases separating them. The CDR3 extends over 13 amino acids. CDR1 and CDR2 (germline): GTSNPN, SVGIG (reference sequence). In nucleotides, the CDR3 is TGTGCCTGGAGTGTGGCGGGAAATCAGCCCCAGCATTTT. As protein: CAWSVAGNQPQHF.

This chain connects TRBV4-1 to TRBJ1-3; 8 positions match TRBD1. CDR1 and CDR2 (germline): MGHRA, YSYEKL. CDR3 size: 17 residues. With 1 base clipped from V and 5 bases from J, the junction kept 10 bases outside the gene matches. The CDR3 bases are TGCGCCAGCAGCCAAGGCTGGGTCAGGGGGCAGAGAAACACCATATATTTT. This gives the protein CASSQGWVRGQRNTIYF.

This rearrangement joins TRBV4-1 to TRBJ2-2; D call uncertain. V lost 0 bases to trimming and J lost 4 bases, with 6 bases between them. Germline values: CDR1 MGHRA, CDR2 YSYEKL. The CDR3 sequence is 14 residues long. CDR3 loop: CASSQDRGTGELFF. The CDR3 DNA reads as TGCGCCAGCAGCCAAGATCGCGGCACCGGGGAGCTGTTTTTT.